This T cell receptor (beta chain) emerged from a study of shared clonotypes between healthy human individuals. Genomic DNA belonging to each subset was distributed in equal measure over several immunoSEQ plates. Measured with immunoSEQ multiplex PCR; TCRdb has only the in-frame clones, and not every one. The sample carries some 1 million clones, approximately 76% recorded once. A word on this clone: Its antigen is unknown.

This CDR3 region has 15 residues. V dropped 3 bases and J dropped 1; count of bases not matched to a gene: 5. Germline V CDR1 and CDR2: SGHTA, FQGNSA. Study conclusions and caveats: The represented genetic and exposure-history diversity was limited by the small number of donors.

The clonotype originates from a man in his late teens or twenties in good health. The specimen sequenced was memory CD4+ T cells sorted from blood. Subset specified: CD45RA-negative fraction. The genes are TRBV7-2 and TRBJ1-1, with 7 bases identical to TRBD1. CDR3 region: CASSLGGTANTEAFF. CDR3 sequence (DNA): TGTGCCAGCAGCTTGGGAGGGACAGCGAACACTGAAGCTTTCTTT. Variable domain in full (rest from reference TRBV7-2 and TRBJ1-1): GAGVSQSPSNKVTEKGKDVELRCDPISGHTALYWYRQSLGQGLEFLIYFQGNSAPDKSGLPSDRFSAERTGGSVSTLTIQRTQQEDSAVYLCASSLGGTANTEAFFGQGTRLTVV.